These 27 T cell receptor beta chains were sequenced from one sample in a study of T-cell reconstitution after alpha-beta-depleted transplantation in children. Unique molecular identifiers tagged the TCRbeta library. TCRdb reanalysed the PCR reads using MiXCR and keeps one entry per CDR3 protein. The sample has around 500,000 distinct CDR3 sequences, approximately 12% seen once. Sequencing was performed on PBMCs from the stem cell graft donor, taken from the stem cell graft. Receptors were obtained from a human donor who donated a stem cell graft to a child with combined immunodeficiency.

The table lists this clonotype with many counts. J is TRBJ2-7 and V is TRBV12-3 or TRBV12-4, with D tentatively TRBD2 (5 bases). This CDR3 is built from 12 residues. Trimming took 5 bases from V and 3 from J, leaving 8 bases between them. CDR3 amino acids: CASSQSGYEQYF. CDR3 DNA: TGTGCCAGCAGTCAAAGCGGCTACGAGCAGTACTTC.

This clonotype was recorded a few times. The gene calls are TRBV5-5 and TRBJ2-7; D perhaps matches TRBD1 (5 bases). CDR1 is SGHKS, CDR2 YYEKEE, per germline (reference sequence). V was shortened by 7 bases and J by 2 bases, with 19 bases between the two germline ends. The CDR3 is 15 residues long. DNA for the CDR3: TGTGCCAGCGGAAAGAGGACATACCTAACCTACGAGCAGTACTTC. Protein product: CASGKRTYLTYEQYF.

This clonotype occurred many times. V and J are TRBV29-1 and TRBJ2-5; D possibly corresponds to TRBD2 (6 bases). Germline CDR1 SQVTM, CDR2 ANQGSEA. V was shortened by 4 bases and J by 7 bases, with 13 bases between the two germline ends. The CDR3 has 12 amino acids. CDR3 sequence (DNA): TGCAGCGTTGGACTAGGTCGAGGGACCCAGTACTTC. Translated, it gives CSVGLGRGTQYF.

This clonotype turned up a few times. This rearrangement joins TRBV7-9 to TRBJ2-7, with D possibly being TRBD1 (6 bases). This CDR3 is built from 18 residues. Deletions cut 1 base from V and 2 bases from J, with 21 bases between. Germline CDR1 and CDR2: SEHNR and FQNEAQ (reference sequence). CDR3 loop: CASSLVWWDGEGAYEQYF. The CDR3 DNA follows: TGTGCCAGCAGCTTAGTCTGGTGGGATGGTGAGGGGGCCTACGAGCAGTACTTC.

This clonotype was observed a few times. J is TRBJ2-6 and V is TRBV7-9, with D possibly TRBD1 on 6 matching bases. CDR1 and CDR2 (germline): SEHNR, FQNEAQ (reference sequence). The V end was cut by 3 bases, the J end by 1 base, with 7 bases between. The CDR3 loop spans 15 amino acids. The CDR3 sequence: CASSFDRSGANVLTF. The CDR3 bases are TGTGCCAGCAGCTTCGACAGGTCTGGGGCCAACGTCCTGACTTTC.

This clonotype has more than one count but fewer than ten. This chain uses TRBV7-8 with TRBJ2-1; TRBD2 might be the D (6 bases). The V gene's germline CDR1 is SGHVS and CDR2 FQNEAQ. Trimming removed 5 bases from V and 8 bases from J, with 19 bases in between. The CDR3 contains 15 residues. CDR3 residues: CASSQEAQTSYEQFF. For the CDR3, the DNA is TGTGCCAGCAGCCAAGAGGCCCAGACTAGTTATGAGCAGTTCTTC.

The chain employs TRBV5-6 and TRBJ2-1; no definite D call. Germline CDR1 reads SGHDT; CDR2 reads YYEEEE. V was cut by 4 bases and J by 4 bases, with 18 bases left in between. The CDR3 loop spans 16 amino acids. The CDR3, as DNA: TGTGCCAGCAGCCGTTCTCTCAGCGCCATGTACAATGAGCAGTTCTTC. As protein: CASSRSLSAMYNEQFF.

This clonotype was counted at least ten times. The rearrangement links TRBV6-5 to TRBJ1-4; perhaps TRBD1 as D (5 bases). This CDR3 comprises 12 residues. Per the germline V gene, CDR1 is MNHEY and CDR2 is SVGAGI. V was trimmed by 2 bases and J by 11 bases, leaving 9 bases between them. CDR3 in amino acids: CASSYRDGKLFF. The CDR3 region has the DNA TGTGCCAGCAGTTACCGGGACGGGAAACTGTTTTTT.

The rearrangement joins TRBV20-1 to TRBJ2-1; TRBD2 matches 7 bases. The CDR3 loop spans 15 amino acids. Germline V gives CDR1 DFQATT, CDR2 SNEGSKA (reference sequence). CDR3 in DNA: TGCAGCGCCGCCGAGGAGCGGGGTTTCTACAATGAGCAGTTCTTC. This codes for CSAAEERGFYNEQFF.

There are many counts of this clonotype. The V and J genes are TRBV12-3 or TRBV12-4 and TRBJ2-5; D uncertain. The CDR3 consists of 14 residues. With 1 base removed from V and 6 bases from J, the gap between germline ends came to 12 bases. The CDR3 reads CASSLGGGFKTQYF. The CDR3 nucleotides are TGTGCCAGCAGTTTAGGCGGCGGTTTTAAGACCCAGTACTTC.

This clonotype occurred a few times. The chain employs TRBV20-1 and TRBJ2-2; no firm D call. The germline V and J ends were trimmed by 3 bases and 1 base, with 6 bases remaining between them. The CDR3 has 13 amino acids. Germline lookup yields CDR1 DFQATT and CDR2 SNEGSKA (reference sequence). The chain's CDR3 is CSASKGNTGELFF. DNA of the CDR3: TGCAGTGCTAGTAAAGGGAACACCGGGGAGCTGTTTTTT.

Only a few counts were recorded for this clonotype. V gene TRBV7-2 combines with J gene TRBJ2-3, with 8 bases that match TRBD2. CDR3 length: 16 amino acids. V lost 5 bases to trimming and J lost 5 bases; unmatched junction nucleotides: 12. Germline loops: CDR1 SGHTA, CDR2 FQGNSA. The CDR3 DNA reads TGTGCCAGCAGCCCCCGGGTTAGCGGGGCCCAAGATACGCAGTATTTT. Amino acid sequence: CASSPRVSGAQDTQYF. The full variable domain, rest sourced from reference TRBV7-2 and TRBJ2-3, is GAGVSQSPSNKVTEKGKDVELRCDPISGHTALYWYRQSLGQGLEFLIYFQGNSAPDKSGLPSDRFSAERTGGSVSTLTIQRTQQEDSAVYLCASSPRVSGAQDTQYFGPGTRLTVL.

This clonotype occurred many times. The chain employs TRBV28 and TRBJ1-2, with unresolved D. The CDR3 loop spans 13 amino acids. Trimming took 6 bases from V and 2 from J, leaving 10 bases between them. Germline V gene lookup returns CDR1 MDHEN and CDR2 SYDVKM. The CDR3 here is CASSPSANYGYTF. CDR3 DNA sequence: TGTGCCAGCAGCCCCTCGGCGAACTATGGCTACACCTTC.

This clonotype was counted many times. The rearrangement links TRBV4-3 to TRBJ2-7; 9 nucleotides line up with TRBD2. V shed 0 bases and J 4 bases; nucleotides not matched to a gene: 7. CDR1 is LGHNA and CDR2 is YSLEER in the germline V gene. This CDR3 has 16 amino acids. CDR3 residues: CASSQDLGLATYEQYF. The CDR3 DNA is TGCGCCAGCAGCCAAGATCTGGGACTAGCTACTTACGAGCAGTACTTC.

This clonotype was counted between two and nine times. The genes are TRBV12-3 or TRBV12-4 and TRBJ1-2; possible D gene TRBD1, 6 bases. The V and J ends lost 5 bases and 3 bases respectively, with 13 bases between them. The CDR3 length is 14 residues. This CDR3 is CASSEQGFDYGYTF. In nucleotides, the CDR3 is TGTGCCAGCAGTGAGCAGGGGTTCGACTATGGCTACACCTTC.

The chain combines TRBV5-1 with TRBJ2-7; 8 nucleotides line up with TRBD2. Germline CDR1 reads SGHRS; CDR2 reads YFSETQ. The CDR3 covers 15 residues. V lost 3 bases, J lost 7 bases, and 12 bases stayed unmatched. The CDR3 protein is CASSWGLGRSGEQYF. The CDR3 coding sequence is TGCGCCAGCAGCTGGGGACTAGGCCGTTCCGGTGAGCAGTACTTC. The full variable domain, rest sourced from reference TRBV5-1 and TRBJ2-7, is KAGVTQTPRYLIKTRGQQVTLSCSPISGHRSVSWYQQTPGQGLQFLFEYFSETQRNKGNFPGRFSGRQFSNSRSEMNVSTLELGDSALYLCASSWGLGRSGEQYFGPGTRLTVT.

V gene TRBV4-1 combines with J gene TRBJ1-5; D may be TRBD1 (5 bases). With 0 bases removed from V and 6 bases from J, the gap between germline ends came to 12 bases. CDR3 length: 15 amino acids. Germline CDR1 MGHRA, CDR2 YSYEKL. The CDR3 spells CASSQEDGGGQPQHF. The CDR3 nucleotides are TGCGCCAGCAGCCAAGAGGACGGGGGGGGTCAGCCCCAGCATTTT.

This clonotype came up many times. The CDR3 reads CASSLGHTQYF. The CDR3 coding sequence is TGTGCCAGCAGCTTAGGGCATACGCAGTATTTT. The chain couples TRBV11-2 to TRBJ2-3; D remains unclear. The CDR3 sequence is 11 residues long. Germline assignment: CDR1 SGHAT and CDR2 FQNNGV. V lost 1 base and J 7 bases, leaving 3 bases between the germline ends.

Remarks on this clonotype: This may come from a read error, since a much larger clone is one base off. The V gene is TRBV6-2 or TRBV6-3, the J gene TRBJ1-5; D unclear. This CDR3 is 13 amino acids long. Trimming took off 6 bases at V and 0 bases at J, with 6 bases between the two ends. Germline V gives CDR1 MNHEY, CDR2 SVGEGT. CDR3 in amino acids: CASSGDSNQPQHF. The CDR3 nucleotides read TGTGCCAGCAGCGGGGATAGCAATCAGCCCCAGCATTTT.

This clonotype was counted ten times or more. The rearrangement links TRBV6-2 or TRBV6-3 to TRBJ2-7; 8 positions agree with TRBD2. The germline V gene encodes CDR1 MNHEY and CDR2 SVGEGT. This CDR3 contains 15 residues. With 6 bases clipped from V and 1 base from J, the junction kept 8 bases outside the gene matches. CDR3 sequence: CASRRSGSGSYEQYF. CDR3 DNA sequence: TGTGCCAGCAGAAGAAGCGGGAGCGGGTCCTACGAGCAGTACTTC.

V gene TRBV6-2 or TRBV6-3 combines with J gene TRBJ1-1, with D unresolved. Germline V lookup: CDR1 MNHEY, CDR2 SVGEGT. Trimming removed 6 bases at V and 6 bases at J, with 11 bases between. The CDR3 spans 12 residues. The CDR3 sequence: CASRAGSPEAFF. The CDR3 DNA sequence: TGTGCCAGCAGGGCAGGATCCCCTGAAGCTTTCTTT.

The chain links TRBV27 to TRBJ1-2; TRBD1 is a possible D gene (6 bases). The CDR3 totals 13 residues. V dropped 11 bases and J dropped 1 base, with 14 bases sitting between them. Germline assignment: CDR1 MNHEY and CDR2 SMNVEV (reference sequence). The CDR3 loop reads CAVWDIDNYGYTF. In DNA, the CDR3 is TGTGCCGTTTGGGACATCGATAACTATGGCTACACCTTC.

The chain has TRBV7-8 and TRBJ2-1; the match to TRBD1 covers 11 bases. Germline assignment: CDR1 SGHVS and CDR2 FQNEAQ. J was trimmed by 16 bases and V by 0 bases; bases with no gene match: 8. There are 14 residues in the CDR3. CDR3: CASSLASGQGEFFF. As DNA, the CDR3 is TGTGCCAGCAGCTTAGCCTCGGGACAGGGGGAATTTTTCTTC.

The chain links TRBV7-2 to TRBJ2-2; D unresolved. The CDR3 contains 14 residues. Germline-derived CDR1 and CDR2 are SGHTA and FQGNSA. V shed 3 bases and J shed 6 bases, with 11 bases lying between them. CDR3 residues: CASSFDPWAGELFF. The CDR3 DNA sequence: TGTGCCAGCAGCTTTGACCCCTGGGCCGGGGAGCTGTTTTTT.

This clonotype was seen only a few times. The chain recombines TRBV7-3 with TRBJ2-1; tentative D call: TRBD1 (5 bases). CDR3 length equals 17 residues. The germline V and J ends were trimmed by 1 base and 2 bases, with 15 bases remaining between them. Germline CDR1 and CDR2: SGHTA and FQGTGA. The CDR3 nucleotides are TGTGCCAGCAGCTTAAACGGTTGGCAGGGTCCCTACAATGAGCAGTTCTTC. Translated: CASSLNGWQGPYNEQFF. Full variable domain (outside the CDR3, taken from reference TRBV7-3 and TRBJ2-1): GAGVSQTPSNKVTEKGKYVELRCDPISGHTALYWYRQSLGQGPEFLIYFQGTGAADDSGLPNDRFFAVRPEGSVSTLKIQRTERGDSAVYLCASSLNGWQGPYNEQFFGPGTRLTVL.

This sequence joins TRBV10-3 and TRBJ2-6, with a tentative D call TRBD1 (6 bases). Germline V gives CDR1 ENHRY, CDR2 SYGVKD. The V gene lost 6 bases and the J gene lost 1 base, with 13 bases spanning the gap. The CDR3 consists of 16 residues. CDR3 DNA: TGTGCCATCAGAAACGACAGGTCTTCTGGGGCCAACGTCCTGACTTTC. It encodes CAIRNDRSSGANVLTF.

This chain uses TRBV7-3 with TRBJ2-1; D is tentatively TRBD1 or TRBD2 (6 bases each). This CDR3 is built from 16 residues. The germline V and J ends were trimmed by 1 base and 0 bases, with 10 bases remaining between them. Per the germline V gene, CDR1 is SGHTA and CDR2 is FQGTGA. The CDR3 nucleotides are TGTGCCAGCAGCTTAAGGGGGGCGGTCTCCTACAATGAGCAGTTCTTC. Protein: CASSLRGAVSYNEQFF.